These T cell receptor beta chains were read from a single sample in a study of blood T cell repertoires in COVID-19. Sequenced by immunoSEQ multiplex PCR; TCRdb stores in-frame clones only, minus some. Among approximately 250,000 clones, approximately 91% were seen once, and the ten largest hold 1%. Material: PBMCs or T cells enriched from blood (not recorded which). These receptors came from a woman aged 25 to 39 who had recovered from COVID-19. Each CDR3 is given with its conserved first and last residue. The D gene is left open where the match is weak. The size of a clone is reported for some rows only, either as once, few or many, or as a class for expanded clones.

j_gene	abundance	d_gene	v_gene	CDR3nt	CDR3aa
TRBJ1-2	NA	TRBD1	TRBV7-9	TGTGCCAGCAGCAATCTTAGGACAGGAGGCTATGGCTACACCTTC	CASSNLRTGGYGYTF
TRBJ2-1	NA	NA	TRBV24-1	TGTGCCACCAGTGATAAGCGGAATGAGCAGTTCTTC	CATSDKRNEQFF
TRBJ1-2	few	NA	TRBV4-3	TGCGCCAGCAGCCAAGAAAGCGGGCGGTATCAGTCTGGCTACACCTTC	CASSQESGRYQSGYTF
TRBJ2-5	NA	NA	TRBV5-8	TGTGCCAGCAGCGCCGATCCGGGGTCGGGCGAGACCCAGTACTTC	CASSADPGSGETQYF
TRBJ1-1	few	NA	TRBV11-2	TGTGCCAGCAGCTTAGTTAGCCAGGGGTCTTTC	CASSLVSQGSF
TRBJ1-1	NA	TRBD1	TRBV7-3	TGTGCCAGCAGCTTAAAAGGGGGCGGTGGCAGCACTGAAGCTTTCTTT	CASSLKGGGGSTEAFF
TRBJ2-1	NA	TRBD1	TRBV7-7	TGTGCTAGCAGCTTGAGTTGGACAGGGGGGGACGATGAGCAGTTCTTC	CASSLSWTGGDDEQFF
TRBJ1-1	NA	NA	TRBV6-5	TGTGCCAGCAGTTACCCTGGAGGAGTGGGCACTGAAGCTTTCTTT	CASSYPGGVGTEAFF
TRBJ1-5	NA	NA	TRBV4-1	TGCGCCAGCAGCCAAGATTTGGCAGGGGTCGGTCAGCCCCAGCATTTT	CASSQDLAGVGQPQHF
TRBJ2-7	NA	NA	TRBV6-2/TRBV6-3	TGTGCCAGCAGTTCTCTATCCTACGAGCAGTACTTC	CASSSLSYEQYF
TRBJ2-7	NA	TRBD2	TRBV2	TGTGCCAGCACCCCCGGGGGGGCTAGGAACGAGCAGTACTTC	CASTPGGARNEQYF
TRBJ1-5	NA	NA	TRBV19	TGTGCCAGCCGCGGGACCTTTATAGACAATCAGCCCCAGCATTTT	CASRGTFIDNQPQHF
TRBJ1-1	NA	NA	TRBV4-3	TGCGCCAGCAGCCAAGATCTGTACAGGGTTAACACTGAAGCTTTCTTT	CASSQDLYRVNTEAFF
TRBJ2-3	NA	NA	TRBV19	TGTGCCAGTAGAAACAGGGAGTTCCCAGATACGCAGTATTTT	CASRNREFPDTQYF
TRBJ2-7	few	NA	TRBV7-9	TGTGCCAGCAGCTTAGCCCGCGGCGAGCAGTACTTC	CASSLARGEQYF
TRBJ2-1	NA	TRBD2	TRBV28	TGTGCCAGCAGTCCCTCGGGGGGAGCGGGCTACAATGAGCAGTTCTTC	CASSPSGGAGYNEQFF
TRBJ2-1	NA	TRBD2	TRBV5-8	TGTGCCAGCAGTATCGGGACTAGCGGTTACAATGAGCAGTTCTTC	CASSIGTSGYNEQFF
TRBJ2-2	NA	TRBD2	TRBV18	TGTGCCAGCTCACTCCTAGCGGGGGCCCCCGGCACCGGGGAGCTGTTTTTT	CASSLLAGAPGTGELFF
TRBJ2-1	NA	NA	TRBV7-2	TGTGCCAGCAGCTTAGGGGGCATTAGCTCCTACAATGAGCAGTTCTTC	CASSLGGISSYNEQFF
TRBJ2-7	NA	TRBD2	TRBV19	TGTGCCAGTAGTATCCGACTAGCGGGAGTTTTATCGGTGAGCGAGCAGTACTTC	CASSIRLAGVLSVSEQYF
TRBJ1-1	NA	NA	TRBV27	TGTGCCAGCAGTGCCTCAGGGCTCGGAGCTTTCTTT	CASSASGLGAFF
TRBJ2-1	NA	TRBD2	TRBV5-1	TGCGCCACCCAGGGACTAGCGGGAGCCCATGAGCAGTTCTTC	CATQGLAGAHEQFF
TRBJ2-1	once	TRBD2	TRBV28	TGTGCCAGCAGTTTATTAGGGACTAGCGGGAGCGGGCAGTTCTTC	CASSLLGTSGSGQFF
TRBJ2-5	NA	TRBD1	TRBV5-6	TGTGCCAGCAGCATCGGGTTACAGGGGGGCGAGACCCAGTACTTC	CASSIGLQGGETQYF
TRBJ2-7	NA	NA	TRBV5-6	TGTGCCAGCAGCTTGGGCACAGGGTTCCGCATCTACGAGCAGTACTTC	CASSLGTGFRIYEQYF
TRBJ2-3	NA	TRBD1	TRBV28	TGTGCCAGCAGTGGATTGGGACAGTCAACTAGCACAGATACGCAGTATTTT	CASSGLGQSTSTDTQYF
TRBJ1-2	NA	NA	TRBV6-5	TGTGCCAGCAGTCTTTCGGTGGCTAACTATGGCTACACCTTC	CASSLSVANYGYTF
TRBJ2-2	few	NA	TRBV6-4	TGTGCCAGCAGTGGAGCCGAAACCGGGGAGCTGTTTTTT	CASSGAETGELFF
TRBJ2-1	NA	NA	TRBV5-1	TGCGCCAGCAGCTTGTCCCTACTAGGCGGAGATTCCAATGAGCAGTTCTTC	CASSLSLLGGDSNEQFF
TRBJ2-5	few	NA	TRBV12-3/TRBV12-4	TGTGCCAGCACCCAATTTCAAGAGACCCAGTACTTC	CASTQFQETQYF
TRBJ2-3	NA	NA	TRBV7-6	TGTGCCAGCAGCTTAAAGCGGGTGAGCACAGATACGCAGTATTTT	CASSLKRVSTDTQYF
TRBJ1-1	NA	NA	TRBV20-1	TGCAGTGAGCAGGGTTCCACTGAAGCTTTCTTT	CSEQGSTEAFF